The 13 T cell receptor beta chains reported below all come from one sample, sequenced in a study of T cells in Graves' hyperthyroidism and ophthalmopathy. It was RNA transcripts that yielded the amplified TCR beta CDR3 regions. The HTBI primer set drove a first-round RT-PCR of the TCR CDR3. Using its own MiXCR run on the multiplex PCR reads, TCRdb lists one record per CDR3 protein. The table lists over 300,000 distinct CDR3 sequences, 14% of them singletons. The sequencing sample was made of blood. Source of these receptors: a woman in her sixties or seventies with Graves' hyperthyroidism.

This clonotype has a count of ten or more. CDR3 sequence reads: CASSLGVGSYNEQFF. The CDR3 bases are TGTGCCAGCAGCTTAGGAGTGGGAAGCTACAATGAGCAGTTCTTC. V and J are TRBV7-2 and TRBJ2-1, with D unclear. Per germline, CDR1 SGHTA and CDR2 FQGNSA. The V gene lost 1 base and the J gene lost 3 bases, with 10 bases spanning the gap. The CDR3 loop spans 15 amino acids.

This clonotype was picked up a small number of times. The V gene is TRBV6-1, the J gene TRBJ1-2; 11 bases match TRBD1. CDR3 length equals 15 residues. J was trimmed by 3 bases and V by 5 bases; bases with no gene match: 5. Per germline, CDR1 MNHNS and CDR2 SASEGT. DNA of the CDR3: TGTGCCAGCAGTACCCGGGACAGGGGGGACTATGGCTACACCTTC. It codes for CASSTRDRGDYGYTF.

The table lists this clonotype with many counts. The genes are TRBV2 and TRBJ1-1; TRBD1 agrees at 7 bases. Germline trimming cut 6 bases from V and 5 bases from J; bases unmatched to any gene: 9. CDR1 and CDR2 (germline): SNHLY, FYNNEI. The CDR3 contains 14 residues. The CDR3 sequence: CASSPTGRDTEAFF. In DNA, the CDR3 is TGTGCCAGCAGCCCGACAGGGAGAGATACTGAAGCTTTCTTT.

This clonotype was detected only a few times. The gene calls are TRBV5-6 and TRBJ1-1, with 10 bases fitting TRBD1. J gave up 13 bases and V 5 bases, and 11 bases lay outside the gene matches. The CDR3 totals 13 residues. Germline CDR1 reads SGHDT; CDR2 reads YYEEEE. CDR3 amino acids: CASRLGTGEGGFF. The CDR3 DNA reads TGTGCCAGCAGACTCGGGACAGGGGAAGGGGGTTTCTTT.

The CDR3 bases are TGTGCCAGCTCACCAGGGCAGAACGTCGAGCAGTACTTC. Protein sequence: CASSPGQNVEQYF. The V call is TRBV18, the J call TRBJ2-7; D is unresolved. V was shortened by 2 bases and J by 6 bases, with 11 bases between the two germline ends. The CDR3 is 13 residues long. The germline V gene encodes CDR1 KGHSH and CDR2 LQKENI.

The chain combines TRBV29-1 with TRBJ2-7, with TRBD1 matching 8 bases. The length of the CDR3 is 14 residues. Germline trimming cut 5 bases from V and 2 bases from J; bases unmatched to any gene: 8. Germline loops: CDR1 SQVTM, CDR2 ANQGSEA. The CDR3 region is CSVRDRRIPYEQYF. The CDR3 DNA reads TGCAGCGTTCGGGACAGGCGAATCCCCTACGAGCAGTACTTC.

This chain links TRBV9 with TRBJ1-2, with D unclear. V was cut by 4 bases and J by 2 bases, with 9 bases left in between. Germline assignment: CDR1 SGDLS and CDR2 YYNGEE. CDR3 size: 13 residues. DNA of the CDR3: TGTGCCAGCAGCCGCGACATAAACTATGGCTACACCTTC. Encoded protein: CASSRDINYGYTF.

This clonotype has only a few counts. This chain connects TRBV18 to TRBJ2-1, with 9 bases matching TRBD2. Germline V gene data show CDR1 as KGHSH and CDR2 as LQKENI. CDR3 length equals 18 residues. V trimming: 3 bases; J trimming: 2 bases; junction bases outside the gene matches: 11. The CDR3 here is CASSPVGGRASAYNEQFF. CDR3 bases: TGTGCCAGCTCACCGGTTGGCGGGAGGGCCTCAGCCTACAATGAGCAGTTCTTC.

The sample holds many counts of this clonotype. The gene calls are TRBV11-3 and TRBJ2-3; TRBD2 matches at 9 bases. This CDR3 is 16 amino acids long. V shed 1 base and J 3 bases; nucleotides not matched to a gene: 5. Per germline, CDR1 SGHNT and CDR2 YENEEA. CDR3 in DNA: TGTGCCAGCAGCTTAGGGCTAGCGGGAACAACAGATACGCAGTATTTT. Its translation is CASSLGLAGTTDTQYF.

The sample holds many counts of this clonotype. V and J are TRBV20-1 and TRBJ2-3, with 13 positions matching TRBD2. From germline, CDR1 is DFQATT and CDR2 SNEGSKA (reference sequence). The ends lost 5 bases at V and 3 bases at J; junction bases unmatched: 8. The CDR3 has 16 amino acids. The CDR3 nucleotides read TGCAGTGCTGGTACCCCGGGACTAGCGGGAACAGATACGCAGTATTTT. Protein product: CSAGTPGLAGTDTQYF.

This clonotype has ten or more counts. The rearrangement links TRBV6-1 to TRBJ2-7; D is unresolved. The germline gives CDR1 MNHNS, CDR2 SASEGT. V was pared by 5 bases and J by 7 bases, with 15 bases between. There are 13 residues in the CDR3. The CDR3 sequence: CASSLPPRSEQYF. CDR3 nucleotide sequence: TGTGCCAGCAGTCTCCCCCCCCGCTCTGAGCAGTACTTC.

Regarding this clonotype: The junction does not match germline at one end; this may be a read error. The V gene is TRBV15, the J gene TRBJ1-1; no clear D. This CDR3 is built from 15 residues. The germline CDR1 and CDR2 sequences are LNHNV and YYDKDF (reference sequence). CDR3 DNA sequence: TGTACCACCAGCAGAGCCTATGGGTTAGGGACTGAAGCTTTCTTT. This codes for CTTSRAYGLGTEAFF.

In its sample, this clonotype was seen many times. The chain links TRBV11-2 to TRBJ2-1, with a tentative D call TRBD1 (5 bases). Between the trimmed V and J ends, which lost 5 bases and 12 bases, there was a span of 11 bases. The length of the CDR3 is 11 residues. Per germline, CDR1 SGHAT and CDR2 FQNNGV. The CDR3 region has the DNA TGTGCCAGCAGCGGGCAGGGTACGCAGTTCTTC. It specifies CASSGQGTQFF.